This T cell receptor (beta chain) is drawn from a study of Ad26.COV2.S vaccination and SARS-CoV-2 variants. Study as a whole: The trial was COV1001 and the donor's arm was Ad26.COV2.S.

V lost 3 bases to trimming and J lost 3 bases; unmatched junction nucleotides: 6. The germline gives CDR1 MNHNS, CDR2 SASEGT. This CDR3 spans 16 amino acids. Treatment defined: 19 received Ad26.COV2.S at low or high dose, single or two shots; about five received placebo; per-sample allocation not given. All samples were drawn on day 63, counting from the first vaccine or placebo injection. The vaccine antigen was prefusion-stabilized Wuhan SARS-CoV-2 spike. Study-wide results and limits: Responses of T cells in total may have been underestimated by the TCR breadth and depth analyses.

With regard to this clone: Its antigen is unknown.

The protocol was immunoSEQ multiplex PCR, while the TCRdb copy is restricted to in-frame clones and leaves out a portion. This sample has fewer than 800,000 clones; approximately 88% occur once, and the top ten carry over 1.3%. The sample was peripheral blood, taken in a trial of Ad26.COV2.S vaccine versus placebo. This rearrangement joins TRBV6-1 to TRBJ2-5, with TRBD2 matching 11 bases. The clonotype comes from a person aged 18 to 65 who received the Ad26.COV2.S COVID-19 vaccine or a placebo. CDR3 nucleotide sequence: TGTGCCAGCAGTGATTATATAGCGGGAGGGAAAGAGACCCAGTACTTC. Its translation: CASSDYIAGGKETQYF.